A selection of T cell receptor beta chains follows, all from one sample in a study of CD8 T cells in ankylosing spondylitis. TCRdb ran MiXCR on the 5' RACE reads and lists one entry per CDR3 protein. The data hold about 170,000 distinct CDR3 sequences, with around 17% observed a single time. Sequencing was carried out using blood, either unsorted or a sorted T cell fraction (not recorded which). These receptors were obtained from a male donor with ankylosing spondylitis or in good health (not recorded which). The CDR3 runs from the conserved cysteine through the conserved F or W. D genes are given only for firm matches. Clone size is given for some rows only: seen once, a few or many times, or a class if the clone is expanded.

TRBD2	TRBV12-3/TRBV12-4	TRBJ2-4	few	CASSPTSFPNIQYF	TGTGCCAGCAGCCCGACTAGCTTTCCAAACATTCAGTACTTC
TRBD1	TRBV5-1	TRBJ2-7	many	CASSVGQGAYEQYF	TGCGCCAGCAGCGTGGGACAGGGGGCTTACGAGCAGTACTTC
.	TRBV5-1	TRBJ2-3	many	CASSLRGLGTDTQYF	TGCGCCAGCAGCCTACGTGGACTTGGCACAGATACGCAGTATTTT
.	TRBV15	TRBJ1-2	.	CATSRDFGRAYGYTF	TGTGCCACCAGCAGAGATTTTGGCAGAGCATATGGCTACACCTTC
.	TRBV20-1	TRBJ2-1	.	CSARDPQARGNEQFF	TGCAGTGCTAGAGATCCACAAGCGAGGGGCAATGAGCAGTTCTTC
TRBD2	TRBV5-1	TRBJ2-5	many	CASSPTSGRAAETQYF	TGCGCCAGCAGCCCAACTAGCGGGAGGGCCGCGGAGACCCAGTACTTC
.	TRBV7-9	TRBJ2-1	few	CASSLSPDFGGTDEQFF	TGTGCCAGCAGCTTATCCCCGGACTTTGGGGGAACGGATGAGCAGTTCTTC
TRBD2	TRBV6-1	TRBJ2-7	.	CASSTPKLAGTYEQYF	TGTGCCAGCTCGACCCCTAAACTAGCGGGAACCTACGAGCAGTACTTC
.	TRBV3-1	TRBJ2-1	few	CASSKRRRSSYNEQFF	TGTGCCAGCAGCAAACGGCGCCGGAGCTCCTACAATGAGCAGTTCTTC
TRBD1	TRBV7-2	TRBJ2-7	.	CASSFTGTGGHEQYF	TGTGCCAGCAGCTTTACCGGGACAGGGGGCCACGAGCAGTACTTC
TRBD1	TRBV29-1	TRBJ2-7	many	CSVDRGLGEQYF	TGCAGCGTTGACAGGGGGCTTGGCGAGCAGTACTTC
.	TRBV7-9	TRBJ2-1	many	CASSRSWEQFF	TGTGCCAGCAGCCGCAGTTGGGAGCAGTTCTTC
.	TRBV20-1	TRBJ2-5	few	CSATQKETQYF	TGCAGTGCCACGCAGAAGGAGACCCAGTACTTC
.	TRBV25-1	TRBJ1-1	.	CASTGVGTEAFF	TGTGCCAGCACAGGGGTGGGGACTGAAGCTTTCTTT
TRBD1	TRBV28	TRBJ2-7	few	CASSLRRTGLYEQYF	TGTGCCAGCAGCTTGCGTAGGACAGGGCTCTACGAGCAGTACTTC
.	TRBV12-3/TRBV12-4	TRBJ2-5	.	CASSLLSGVPATQYF	TGTGCCAGCAGCCTCCTTTCCGGGGTACCAGCGACCCAGTACTTC
.	TRBV28	TRBJ1-2	many	CATQGPPNYGYTF	TGTGCCACCCAGGGTCCCCCTAACTATGGCTACACCTTC
.	TRBV11-2	TRBJ2-6	.	CASSLERLFSGANVLTF	TGTGCCAGCAGCTTAGAACGACTCTTCTCTGGGGCCAACGTCCTGACTTTC
.	TRBV7-8	TRBJ1-2	.	CASTQTGGSSYGYTF	TGTGCCAGCACCCAGACGGGGGGTAGTAGCTATGGCTACACCTTC
.	TRBV29-1	TRBJ2-7	many	CSVEVSATPYEQYF	TGCAGCGTTGAAGTCTCCGCGACCCCCTACGAGCAGTACTTC
TRBD2	TRBV20-1	TRBJ2-1	.	CSASQPGLGGGEQFF	TGCAGTGCTAGCCAACCGGGACTAGGGGGGGGTGAGCAGTTCTTC
TRBD2	TRBV13	TRBJ2-3	few	CASSHGTSGLTDTQYF	TGTGCCAGCAGCCACGGGACTAGCGGGCTTACAGATACGCAGTATTTT
.	TRBV11-1	TRBJ1-4	many	CASSDSTATPATNEKLFF	TGTGCCAGCAGCGACTCGACAGCTACCCCTGCAACTAATGAAAAACTGTTTTTT
.	TRBV7-2	TRBJ2-2	.	CASSFETSNTGELFF	TGTGCCAGCAGCTTCGAGACTTCGAACACCGGGGAGCTGTTTTTT
.	TRBV4-1	TRBJ2-1	.	CASSQVLGDSYNEQFF	TGCGCCAGCAGCCAAGTTTTGGGAGACTCCTACAATGAGCAGTTCTTC
.	TRBV6-1	TRBJ2-3	few	CASSEGHRGTDTQYF	TGTGCCAGCAGTGAAGGTCACAGGGGCACAGATACGCAGTATTTT
.	TRBV3-1	TRBJ2-5	many	CASSQELGETQYF	TGTGCCAGCAGCCAAGAATTGGGAGAGACCCAGTACTTC
TRBD2	TRBV5-1	TRBJ2-4	few	CASSPVALAEPTKNIQYF	TGCGCCAGCAGCCCGGTGGCGCTAGCGGAACCAACCAAAAACATTCAGTACTTC
.	TRBV5-1	TRBJ2-3	many	CASSLAAGRTDTQYF	TGCGCCAGCAGCTTGGCAGCAGGGCGGACAGATACGCAGTATTTT
.	TRBV19	TRBJ2-2	.	CASRNRDTGELFF	TGTGCCAGTAGGAACAGGGATACCGGGGAGCTGTTTTTT
TRBD1	TRBV29-1	TRBJ2-2	.	CSVTTGTNTGELFF	TGCAGCGTAACGACAGGGACGAACACCGGGGAGCTGTTTTTT
TRBD2	TRBV27	TRBJ2-3	.	CASRRLGLAGPTDTQYF	TGTGCCAGCAGGAGACTAGGACTAGCGGGACCCACAGATACGCAGTATTTT
TRBD1	TRBV12-3/TRBV12-4	TRBJ1-2	many	CASRYLTGGALDYGYTF	TGTGCCAGCAGATATCTAACAGGGGGCGCGTTAGACTATGGCTACACCTTC
.	TRBV29-1	TRBJ2-2	few	CSVEGPYTGELFF	TGCAGCGTTGAGGGACCTTACACCGGGGAGCTGTTTTTT
TRBD2	TRBV10-2	TRBJ2-2	few	CASTPSGFANTGELFF	TGCGCCAGCACCCCTAGCGGGTTCGCGAACACCGGGGAGCTGTTTTTT
.	TRBV19	TRBJ2-1	many	CASSNSLARLAYNEQFF	TGTGCCAGTAGTAACTCCCTTGCCAGACTGGCCTACAATGAGCAGTTCTTC
.	TRBV10-2	TRBJ1-1	.	CASARGALPMNTEAFF	TGCGCCAGCGCCCGGGGGGCTCTCCCCATGAACACTGAAGCTTTCTTT
.	TRBV27	TRBJ2-4	.	CASNWDTLAKNIQYF	TGTGCCAGCAATTGGGACACCCTAGCCAAAAACATTCAGTACTTC
.	TRBV6-6	TRBJ2-1	few	CASSRQGNEQFF	TGTGCCAGCAGTCGCCAGGGGAATGAGCAGTTCTTC
.	TRBV7-2	TRBJ1-1	.	CASSLAILNTLNTEAFF	TGTGCCAGCAGCTTAGCGATCTTAAACACCTTGAACACTGAAGCTTTCTTT
.	TRBV12-3/TRBV12-4	TRBJ1-6	few	CASRGGDLHF	TGTGCCAGCAGGGGAGGGGATCTCCACTTT
TRBD2	TRBV4-1	TRBJ2-1	few	CASSKEGLAGPNEQFF	TGCGCCAGCAGCAAAGAGGGGCTAGCGGGACCCAATGAGCAGTTCTTC
TRBD2	TRBV18	TRBJ2-1	many	CASSPLAGEGNEQFF	TGTGCCAGCTCACCACTAGCGGGAGAAGGGAATGAGCAGTTCTTC
TRBD1	TRBV5-1	TRBJ1-1	many	CASSLRQGEAFF	TGCGCCAGCAGCCTTCGACAGGGGGAAGCTTTCTTT
.	TRBV7-7	TRBJ2-1	many	CASSPSGPPNEQFF	TGTGCCAGCAGCCCCTCCGGACCTCCAAATGAGCAGTTCTTC
TRBD2	TRBV6-5	TRBJ2-1	many	CASRSSGAYNELFF	TGTGCCAGCAGGAGTAGCGGGGCTTACAATGAGCTGTTCTTC
.	TRBV27	TRBJ1-2	many	CASSLRIPARGLNLNYGYTF	TGTGCCAGCAGTTTAAGGATACCGGCCAGGGGTTTAAACTTGAACTATGGCTACACCTTC
.	TRBV28	TRBJ2-1	.	CASSFRGRLGEQFF	TGTGCCAGCAGTTTTAGGGGCAGACTAGGTGAGCAGTTCTTC
.	TRBV27	TRBJ2-5	.	CASISRGIGTQYF	TGTGCCAGCATTTCGCGCGGGATCGGGACCCAGTACTTC
.	TRBV5-1	TRBJ1-1	many	CASSLTVNTEAFF	TGCGCCAGCAGCTTGACAGTTAACACTGAAGCTTTCTTT
.	TRBV10-1	TRBJ1-2	many	CASSDQDRTYGYTF	TGCGCCAGCAGTGATCAGGACCGGACCTATGGCTACACCTTC
TRBD1	TRBV29-1	TRBJ1-5	few	CSVWTGSNQPQHF	TGCAGCGTTTGGACAGGGAGCAATCAGCCCCAGCATTTT
.	TRBV20-1	TRBJ2-5	few	CSAGSTSRQETQYF	TGCAGTGCTGGCTCAACTAGCAGACAAGAGACCCAGTACTTC
.	TRBV24-1	TRBJ2-6	few	CATSDSGANVLTF	TGTGCCACCAGTGATTCTGGGGCCAACGTCCTGACTTTC